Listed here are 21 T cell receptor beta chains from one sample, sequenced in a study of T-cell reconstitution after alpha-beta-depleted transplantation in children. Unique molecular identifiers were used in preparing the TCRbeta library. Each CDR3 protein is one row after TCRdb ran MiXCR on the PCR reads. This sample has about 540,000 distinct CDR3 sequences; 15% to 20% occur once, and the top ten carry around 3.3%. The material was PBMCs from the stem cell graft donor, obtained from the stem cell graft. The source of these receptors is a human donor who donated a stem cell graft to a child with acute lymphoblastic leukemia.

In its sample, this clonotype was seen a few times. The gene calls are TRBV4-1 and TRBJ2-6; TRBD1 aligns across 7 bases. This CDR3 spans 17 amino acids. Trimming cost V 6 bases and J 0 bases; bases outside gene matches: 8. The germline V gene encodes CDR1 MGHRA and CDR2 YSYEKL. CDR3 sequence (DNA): TGCGCCAGCAGTCGTCATAGACAGGGCTCTGGGGCCAACGTCCTGACTTTC. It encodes CASSRHRQGSGANVLTF.

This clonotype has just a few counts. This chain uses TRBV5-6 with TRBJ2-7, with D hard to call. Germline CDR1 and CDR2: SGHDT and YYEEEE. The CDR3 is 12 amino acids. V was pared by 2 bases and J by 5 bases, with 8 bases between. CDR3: CASSLRINEQYF. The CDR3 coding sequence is TGTGCCAGCAGCTTAAGGATCAACGAGCAGTACTTC.

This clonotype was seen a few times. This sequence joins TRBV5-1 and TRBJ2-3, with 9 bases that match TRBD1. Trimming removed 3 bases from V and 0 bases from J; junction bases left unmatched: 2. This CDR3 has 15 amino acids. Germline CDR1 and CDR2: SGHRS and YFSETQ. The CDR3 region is CASSSQGASTDTQYF. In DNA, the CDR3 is TGCGCCAGCAGCTCACAGGGGGCAAGCACAGATACGCAGTATTTT.

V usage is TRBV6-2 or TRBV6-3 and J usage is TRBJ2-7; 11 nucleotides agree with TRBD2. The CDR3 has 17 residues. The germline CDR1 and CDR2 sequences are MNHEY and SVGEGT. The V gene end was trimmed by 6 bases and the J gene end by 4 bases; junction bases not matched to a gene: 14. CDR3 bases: TGTGCCAGCAGGCTGACTAGCGGGAATGGGAGCATTTACGAGCAGTACTTC. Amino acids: CASRLTSGNGSIYEQYF.

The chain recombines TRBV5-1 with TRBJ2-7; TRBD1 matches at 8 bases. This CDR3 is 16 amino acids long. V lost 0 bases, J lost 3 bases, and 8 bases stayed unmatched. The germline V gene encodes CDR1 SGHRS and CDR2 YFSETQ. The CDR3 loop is CASSLDGSGQVYEQYF. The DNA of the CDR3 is TGCGCCAGCAGCTTGGATGGTTCGGGACAGGTCTACGAGCAGTACTTC.

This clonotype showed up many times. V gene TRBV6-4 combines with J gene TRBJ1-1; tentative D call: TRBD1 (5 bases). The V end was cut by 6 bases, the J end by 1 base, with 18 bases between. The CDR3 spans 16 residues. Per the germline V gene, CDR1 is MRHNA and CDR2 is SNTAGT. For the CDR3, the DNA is TGTGCCAGCAGGCCTAGCGGGGGTATGGGGAACACTGAAGCTTTCTTT. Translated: CASRPSGGMGNTEAFF.

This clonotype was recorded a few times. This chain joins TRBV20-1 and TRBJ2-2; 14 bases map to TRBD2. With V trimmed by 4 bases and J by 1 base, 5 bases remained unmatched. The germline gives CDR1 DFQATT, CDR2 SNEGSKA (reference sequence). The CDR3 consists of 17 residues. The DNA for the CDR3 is TGCAGTGCTACCCCGACTAGCGGGAGGGGGAACACCGGGGAGCTGTTTTTT. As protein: CSATPTSGRGNTGELFF.

DNA of the CDR3: TGCAGCGTTGAAAGTCCCGATCAGCCCCAGCATTTT. Protein: CSVESPDQPQHF. The chain carries TRBV29-1 and TRBJ1-5, with D unclear. Germline V gene data show CDR1 as SQVTM and CDR2 as ANQGSEA. This CDR3 has 12 residues. The ends were cut back, 2 bases at V and 5 bases at J, with 7 bases in the middle.

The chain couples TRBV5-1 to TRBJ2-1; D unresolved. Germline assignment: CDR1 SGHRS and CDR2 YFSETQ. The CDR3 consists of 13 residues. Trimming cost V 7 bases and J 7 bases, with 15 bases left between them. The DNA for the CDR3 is TGCGCCAGCCCTTCCTCCCCCCCGAATGAGCAGTTCTTC. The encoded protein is CASPSSPPNEQFF.

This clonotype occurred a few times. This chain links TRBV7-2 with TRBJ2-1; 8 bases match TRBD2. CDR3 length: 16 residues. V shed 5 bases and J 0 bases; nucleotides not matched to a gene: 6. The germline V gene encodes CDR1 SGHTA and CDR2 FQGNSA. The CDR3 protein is CASSISGTPSYNEQFF. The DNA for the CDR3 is TGTGCCAGCAGCATTAGCGGGACTCCCTCCTACAATGAGCAGTTCTTC.

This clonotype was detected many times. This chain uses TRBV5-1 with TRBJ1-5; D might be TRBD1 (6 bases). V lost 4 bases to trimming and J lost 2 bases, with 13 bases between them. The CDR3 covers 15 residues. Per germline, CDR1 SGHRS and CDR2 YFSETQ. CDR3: CASSTAPGGNQPQHF. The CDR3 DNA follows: TGCGCCAGCAGCACGGCTCCAGGGGGCAATCAGCCCCAGCATTTT.

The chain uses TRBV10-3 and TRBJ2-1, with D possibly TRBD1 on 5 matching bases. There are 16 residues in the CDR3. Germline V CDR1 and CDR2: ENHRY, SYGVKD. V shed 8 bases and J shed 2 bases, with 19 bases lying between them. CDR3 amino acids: CAIGGKPRQTYNEQFF. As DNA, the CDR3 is TGTGCCATCGGTGGGAAGCCAAGACAGACCTACAATGAGCAGTTCTTC.

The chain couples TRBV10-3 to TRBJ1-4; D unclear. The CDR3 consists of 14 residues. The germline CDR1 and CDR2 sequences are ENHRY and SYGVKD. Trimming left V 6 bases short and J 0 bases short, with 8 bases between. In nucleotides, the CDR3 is TGTGCCATCAGCAAGGCCTCAACTAATGAAAAACTGTTTTTT. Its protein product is CAISKASTNEKLFF.

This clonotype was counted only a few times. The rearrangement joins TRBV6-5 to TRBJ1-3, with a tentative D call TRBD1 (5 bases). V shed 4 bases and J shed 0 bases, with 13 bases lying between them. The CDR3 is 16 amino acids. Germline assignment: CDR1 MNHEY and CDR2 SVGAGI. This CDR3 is CASSFTEGASGNTIYF. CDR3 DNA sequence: TGTGCCAGCAGTTTTACCGAAGGGGCCTCTGGAAACACCATATATTTT.

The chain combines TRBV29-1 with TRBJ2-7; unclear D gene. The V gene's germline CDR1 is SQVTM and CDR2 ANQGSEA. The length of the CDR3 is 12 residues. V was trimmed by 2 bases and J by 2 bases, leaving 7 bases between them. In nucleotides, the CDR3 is TGCAGCGTTGAAATCGGAGCCTACGAGCAGTACTTC. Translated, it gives CSVEIGAYEQYF.

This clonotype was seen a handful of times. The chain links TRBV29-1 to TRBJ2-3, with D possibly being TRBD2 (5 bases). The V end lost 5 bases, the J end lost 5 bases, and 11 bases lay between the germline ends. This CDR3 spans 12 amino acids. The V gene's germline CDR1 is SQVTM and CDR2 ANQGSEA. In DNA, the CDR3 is TGCAGCGTTCAACTAGACCTAGATACGCAGTATTTT. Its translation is CSVQLDLDTQYF.

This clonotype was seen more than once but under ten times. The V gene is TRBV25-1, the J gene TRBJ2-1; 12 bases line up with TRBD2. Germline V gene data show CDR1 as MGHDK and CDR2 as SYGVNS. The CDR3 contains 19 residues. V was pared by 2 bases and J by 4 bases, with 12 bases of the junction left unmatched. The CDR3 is CASSETGSTSGRWYNEQFF. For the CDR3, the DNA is TGTGCCAGCAGTGAAACTGGGTCGACTAGCGGGAGATGGTACAATGAGCAGTTCTTC. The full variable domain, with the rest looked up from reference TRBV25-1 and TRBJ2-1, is EADIYQTPRYLVIGTGKKITLECSQTMGHDKMYWYQQDPGMELHLIHYSYGVNSTEKGDLSSESTVSRIRTEHFPLTLESARPSHTSQYLCASSETGSTSGRWYNEQFFGPGTRLTVL.

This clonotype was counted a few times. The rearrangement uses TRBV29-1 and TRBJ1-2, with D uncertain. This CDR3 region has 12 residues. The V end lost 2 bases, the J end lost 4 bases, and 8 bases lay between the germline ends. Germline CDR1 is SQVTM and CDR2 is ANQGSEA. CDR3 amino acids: CSVELNSYGYTF. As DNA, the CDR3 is TGCAGCGTTGAACTGAATTCCTATGGCTACACCTTC.

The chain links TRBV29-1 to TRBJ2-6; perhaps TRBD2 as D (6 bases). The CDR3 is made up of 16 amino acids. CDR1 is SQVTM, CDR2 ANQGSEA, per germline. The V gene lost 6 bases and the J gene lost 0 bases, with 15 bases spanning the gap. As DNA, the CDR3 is TGCAGCGTCCGGGACTCCTTGAGCTCTGGGGCCAACGTCCTGACTTTC. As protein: CSVRDSLSSGANVLTF.

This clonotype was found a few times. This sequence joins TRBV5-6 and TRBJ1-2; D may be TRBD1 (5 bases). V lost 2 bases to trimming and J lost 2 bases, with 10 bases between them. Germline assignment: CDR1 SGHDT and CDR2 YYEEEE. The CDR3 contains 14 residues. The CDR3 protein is CASSFQGRNYGYTF. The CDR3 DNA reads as TGTGCCAGCAGCTTTCAGGGCAGGAACTATGGCTACACCTTC. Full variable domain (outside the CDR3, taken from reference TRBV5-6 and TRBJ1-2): DAGVTQSPTHLIKTRGQQVTLRCSPKSGHDTVSWYQQALGQGPQFIFQYYEEEERQRGNFPDRFSGHQFPNYSSELNVNALLLGDSALYLCASSFQGRNYGYTFGSGTRLTVV.

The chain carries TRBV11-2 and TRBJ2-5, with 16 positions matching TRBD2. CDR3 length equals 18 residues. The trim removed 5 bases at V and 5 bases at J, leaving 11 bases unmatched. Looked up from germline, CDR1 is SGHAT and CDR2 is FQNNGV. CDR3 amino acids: CASSVGTSGRASAETQYF. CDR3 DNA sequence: TGTGCCAGCAGCGTAGGGACTAGCGGGAGGGCCTCGGCCGAGACCCAGTACTTC.